The text below deals with one TCR beta chain. Profiled with immunoSEQ multiplex PCR; TCRdb holds only in-frame clones, not every one. The table includes more than 300,000 clones, roughly 88% detected once. The data were obtained in a study of blood T cell repertoires in COVID-19. As for the study in general: T cells, B-cell-depleted T cells, or PBMCs supplied cDNA or gDNA.

There are 13 residues in the CDR3. Trimming took off 6 bases at V and 9 bases at J, with 15 bases between the two ends. The germline CDR1 and CDR2 sequences are SGHNT and YENEEA. The Seattle site enrolled patients during active infection and followed them longitudinally. The V and J genes are TRBV11-3 and TRBJ1-5; D is undetermined. The TCR comes from a woman aged 25 to 39 with COVID-19, enrolled during active disease. Sequencing used peripheral blood. The CDR3 region has the DNA TGTGCCAGCAGTCGGGATAACTTGGGGCCCCAGCATTTT. Translating it yields CASSRDNLGPQHF.